This T cell receptor (beta chain) is from a study of long-term antiretroviral therapy in people with HIV (dated by TCRdb to 2021 to 2024). In the study overall: The earliest samples were collected roughly a decade before the 2015 WHO recommendation for immediate ART, at a time when ART was usually postponed until CD4 counts fell. A retrospective serial study tested whether changes in peripheral blood TRB repertoire composition and diversity were associated with ART initiation and durable HIV suppression. No cross-contamination during QIAcube processing was seen in test extractions of a monoclonal T-cell line run alongside around 31 polyclonal samples. The cohort contributed about 180 cryopreserved PBMC samples from 25 to 35 adults with confirmed HIV infection, collected serially over a mean of approximately 6 years (range 1-12). Of the roughly 30 participants with HIV, about twelve were female. Study-wide findings and limitations: The samples span the years 2004 to 2017, and the ART regimens used at that time may not be as effective as current regimens. No data were available on ART adherence, viral resistance or therapy changes, limiting inferences about post-ART repertoire changes. Because pre-ART samples had limited cell numbers, profiling was done on unsorted PBMC rather than on sorted CD4+ and CD8+ T cells. CDR3 length ranges in HIV repertoires were narrower than in controls, and network structure suggested an antigen-experienced repertoire with only a slight naive shift after ART. Starting ART was linked to a significant rise in TRB diversity, yet even with long-term ART the diversity remained significantly lower than in transplant donor controls. Expanded TRB clones identified before ART initiation dominated the repertoire across all time points, though the dominance fluctuated and decreased in many PLHIV after ART. Owing to limited PBMC availability, only the TCR beta chain was sequenced, without alpha chain pairing.

Participants were included only if at least one PBMC sample before ART initiation and at least two post-ART samples were available. Every participant with HIV received treatment in the United States of America. Cryopreserved samples of about 0.9-11 million PBMC were thawed and washed before DNA extraction. At the time of the earliest PBMC sample for each participant with HIV, ages ranged from 23 to 54 years. Each participant contributed PBMC samples from 1-4 timepoints before ART initiation and 2-8 timepoints after ART initiation, with a median of 7 samples. For every participant, serial HIV viral load, CD4+ T-cell count, ART history and demographic data were obtained. Using a Qiagen kit on a QIAcube, genomic DNA was extracted from unsorted PBMC, with samples processed in batches of 12. The immunoSEQ hsTCRB v3.0 assay was used at survey level resolution to sequence the TRB variable region. The targeted TRB sequencing depth was roughly 35,000-50,000 T-cell genomes per sample. Pooled TRB libraries were sequenced on an Illumina MiSeq with a v3 150-cycle kit. Per the authors' processing: Repertoire analysis ran in R within a reproducible Nextflow workflow covering QC, data transformation and analysis. LymphoSeq2, an R package for exploring AIRR-Seq data, was used to implement custom analyses. A few samples yielding fewer than 5000 total TRB sequences were excluded, leaving around 200 analyzed HIV repertoires. Among the roughly 200 retained HIV repertoires, fewer than 65 were collected before ART initiation and roughly 130 after ART initiation. Each repertoire was downsampled to 5000 TRB nucleotide sequences, and summary statistics were averaged across 100 downsampling iterations. Only TRB sequences with CDR3 regions of at least seven amino acids were retained for analysis. Diversity was measured with a Shannon entropy-derived clonality score and the Gini coefficient. In repertoire networks, the top 5000 CDR3 amino acid sequences were linked whenever an edit distance of one separated two sequences. For TRB CDR3 amino acid sequences, GLIPH2 was used to predict antigen specificity groups and MHC restriction. Known CMV, EBV, HIV or tissue antigen associations were flagged by matching CDR3 amino acid sequences against VDJdb and McPAS-TCR. Pre-ART, post-ART and control groups were compared with Wilcoxon signed-rank tests and Holm-Bonferroni correction. Here the immuneACCESS table is served through TCRdb, limited to in-frame sequences with V and J called. Missing clones are a known gap in these copies; in checked studies unresolved V genes cover under half, and the rest lacks a known reason. From that table come the V and J calls and clone size; the DNA was used to work out D and trimming. The sample has approximately 12,000 clones on record, about four fifths of them singletons. The ten top clones hold around a sixth of the sample.

This clone was seen more than once but under ten times. Its antigen has not been determined. Base qualities were left out, and no much larger clone turns up one base away. The material sequenced was unsorted PBMCs, taken about 7.9 years after starting antiretroviral therapy. The TCR comes from a man aged 45-65 years with HIV.

The DNA sequence reads TGTGCCAGCAGTGACCTAGGGTCGACGGGGGGAAACACCATATATTTT. This codes for CASSDLGSTGGNTIYF. The V and J genes are TRBV25-1 and TRBJ1-3; confidence is insufficient to name the D gene. CDR1 and CDR2, per the germline V gene, are MGHDK and SYGVNS. The V end loses 3 bases and the J end loses 4 bases, and a stretch of 16 bases separates them. The CDR3, cysteine through phenylalanine, is 16 amino acids long. Just the 48-base CDR3 DNA is kept, in frame starting at base 1.